The source of this T cell receptor beta chain is a study of vaccination effects on CD4 cells after COVID-19. Study-wide points: Small numbers of convalescent patients limited the study. It also lacked early post-infection timepoints. Pronounced clonal contraction occurred in clones induced by infection and by vaccine late after vaccination.

Pools of viral peptides were used by the ViraFEST assay to expand antigen-specific CD4+ T cells ahead of sequencing. It was after more than nine days of culture that CD4+ T cells were isolated. PBMC were cultured at around 2 million per well with about 9 IU/ml IL-2 and about 9.5 ug/ml peptides. IL-2 medium was substituted for half the medium on days 3 and 7. Germline values: CDR1 LNHDA, CDR2 SQIVND (reference sequence). Trimming took 2 bases from V and 0 from J, leaving 14 bases between them. CDR3 length: 18 residues. TCRdb's table, derived via immunoSEQ multiplex PCR, lists solely in-frame clones and lacks some. The profile shows just over 30,000 clones, approximately 68% of them singletons. As for this clone: Its target is not known.

Sequencing was performed on CD4+ T cells from PBMCs cultured with HCoV-229E spike peptides, taken before COVID-19 vaccination. V usage is TRBV19 and J usage is TRBJ2-6; D might be TRBD2 (6 bases). The sequence was collected from a human donor who received a COVID-19 vaccine. This chain's CDR3 is CASSIIDGRTSGANVLTF. CDR3 nucleotide sequence: TGTGCCAGTAGTATAATAGACGGGAGAACCTCTGGGGCCAACGTCCTGACTTTC.